These T cell receptor beta chains were read from a single sample in a study of blood T cell repertoires in COVID-19. TCRdb's table, derived via immunoSEQ multiplex PCR, lists solely in-frame clones and lacks some. The sample holds roughly 150,000 clones; around 80% are singletons and the top ten take 5%. The sample consisted of peripheral blood. These receptors all stem from a woman aged 45-59 years with acute or convalescent COVID-19. CDR3s include the opening cysteine and the closing phenylalanine or tryptophan. Each record gives: V gene, D gene, clone size, J gene, CDR3 DNA, CDR3 protein. D genes are given only for firm matches. The size entry is marked missing in some rows and otherwise reads once, few, many or a size class.

v_gene: TRBV6-2/TRBV6-3; d_gene: TRBD2; abundance: -; j_gene: TRBJ2-2; CDR3nt: TGTGCCAGCAGCGGACTAGCGGGGGCCTCCGGCGGGGAGCTGTTTTTT; CDR3aa: CASSGLAGASGGELFF
v_gene: TRBV4-2; d_gene: -; abundance: -; j_gene: TRBJ2-4; CDR3nt: TGTGCCAGCAGGCTCAAAAACATTCAGTACTTC; CDR3aa: CASRLKNIQYF
v_gene: TRBV7-3; d_gene: TRBD1; abundance: -; j_gene: TRBJ2-3; CDR3nt: TGTGCCAGCAGCTTGGGGACAGGGGGCTCAGATACGCAGTATTTT; CDR3aa: CASSLGTGGSDTQYF
v_gene: TRBV13; d_gene: TRBD1; abundance: once; j_gene: TRBJ1-2; CDR3nt: TGTGCCAGCAGCTTACAGGGGGTGAACTATGGCTACACCTTC; CDR3aa: CASSLQGVNYGYTF
v_gene: TRBV27; d_gene: TRBD1; abundance: -; j_gene: TRBJ1-2; CDR3nt: TGTGCCAGCAGTTCGAGGACAGGGCACGGCTACACCTTC; CDR3aa: CASSSRTGHGYTF
v_gene: TRBV4-3; d_gene: -; abundance: -; j_gene: TRBJ1-4; CDR3nt: TGCGCCAGCAGCCAAGATTTACAGGAGAGTTCTGATGAAAAACTGTTTTTT; CDR3aa: CASSQDLQESSDEKLFF
v_gene: TRBV7-6; d_gene: -; abundance: -; j_gene: TRBJ1-2; CDR3nt: TGTGCCAGCAGCTTAGAGTCGGGATATGGCTACACCTTC; CDR3aa: CASSLESGYGYTF
v_gene: TRBV24-1; d_gene: TRBD2; abundance: -; j_gene: TRBJ2-3; CDR3nt: TGTGCCACCAGTGGGGGAGCGGGGGGGCCTGGTACAGATACGCAGTATTTT; CDR3aa: CATSGGAGGPGTDTQYF
v_gene: TRBV5-6; d_gene: TRBD1; abundance: -; j_gene: TRBJ1-2; CDR3nt: TGTGCCAGCAGCCCAAGCCCCCAGGGGGACAACTATGGCTACACCTTC; CDR3aa: CASSPSPQGDNYGYTF
v_gene: TRBV4-2; d_gene: -; abundance: -; j_gene: TRBJ2-7; CDR3nt: TGTGCCAGCAGCCAAGGTAATACTAATTACGAGCAGTACTTC; CDR3aa: CASSQGNTNYEQYF
v_gene: TRBV13; d_gene: -; abundance: -; j_gene: TRBJ2-1; CDR3nt: TGTGCCAGCAGCTTTATCGATGAGCAGTTCTTC; CDR3aa: CASSFIDEQFF
v_gene: TRBV6-5; d_gene: -; abundance: once; j_gene: TRBJ2-7; CDR3nt: TGTGCCAGCAGTTACTCGGTGTCACAGGACTACGAGCAGTACTTC; CDR3aa: CASSYSVSQDYEQYF
v_gene: TRBV10-3; d_gene: -; abundance: -; j_gene: TRBJ1-5; CDR3nt: TGTGCCACCTCCCCTGCAGGGATGGGCAATCAGCCCCAGCATTTT; CDR3aa: CATSPAGMGNQPQHF
v_gene: TRBV27; d_gene: TRBD1; abundance: -; j_gene: TRBJ2-6; CDR3nt: TGTGCCAGCAGTTTACAAGGACAGGCCCACTCTGGGGCCAACGTCCTGACTTTC; CDR3aa: CASSLQGQAHSGANVLTF
v_gene: TRBV18; d_gene: -; abundance: -; j_gene: TRBJ1-5; CDR3nt: TGTGCCAGCTCACTCGCAGGGAATAGCAATCAGCCCCAGCATTTT; CDR3aa: CASSLAGNSNQPQHF
v_gene: TRBV7-8; d_gene: TRBD1; abundance: -; j_gene: TRBJ2-2; CDR3nt: TGTGCCAGCAGCTCGACCTCCCGGACAGGGTTTACCGGGGAGCTGTTTTTT; CDR3aa: CASSSTSRTGFTGELFF
v_gene: TRBV27; d_gene: TRBD2; abundance: -; j_gene: TRBJ2-1; CDR3nt: TGTGCCAAAGGGGGCGGGGGGGCCACAAATGAGCAGTTCTTC; CDR3aa: CAKGGGGATNEQFF
v_gene: TRBV25-1; d_gene: -; abundance: once; j_gene: TRBJ2-6; CDR3nt: TGTGCCAGCAGTCCACACTCTGGGGCCAACGTCCTGACTTTC; CDR3aa: CASSPHSGANVLTF
v_gene: TRBV11-3; d_gene: TRBD1; abundance: -; j_gene: TRBJ1-1; CDR3nt: TGTGCCAGCAGCCCCAGGGGGCGGGAGAACACTGAAGCTTTCTTT; CDR3aa: CASSPRGRENTEAFF
v_gene: TRBV6-6; d_gene: TRBD1; abundance: -; j_gene: TRBJ1-6; CDR3nt: TGTGCCAGCAGGGGGGGACAGGGTATTTCACCCCTCCACTTT; CDR3aa: CASRGGQGISPLHF
v_gene: TRBV4-2; d_gene: TRBD1; abundance: -; j_gene: TRBJ1-1; CDR3nt: TGTGCCAGCAGCCTTAGTGGCGGACAGGGACTGAACACTGAAGCTTTCTTT; CDR3aa: CASSLSGGQGLNTEAFF
v_gene: TRBV5-5; d_gene: -; abundance: -; j_gene: TRBJ1-1; CDR3nt: TGTGCCAGCAGCTTCAAGTTGGCAGACACGAACACTGAAGCTTTCTTT; CDR3aa: CASSFKLADTNTEAFF
v_gene: TRBV3-1/TRBV3-2; d_gene: TRBD2; abundance: few; j_gene: TRBJ2-5; CDR3nt: TGTGCCAGCAGCCAGGGGACTAGCGGGGGGACACAAGAGACCCAGTACTTC; CDR3aa: CASSQGTSGGTQETQYF
v_gene: TRBV6-5; d_gene: TRBD1; abundance: few; j_gene: TRBJ2-7; CDR3nt: TGTGCCAGCAGCCCGGACAGGGACGAGCAGTACTTC; CDR3aa: CASSPDRDEQYF
v_gene: TRBV29-1; d_gene: -; abundance: -; j_gene: TRBJ1-1; CDR3nt: TGCAGCGTCATAGAGGCGAACACTGAAGCTTTCTTT; CDR3aa: CSVIEANTEAFF
v_gene: TRBV10-3; d_gene: TRBD1; abundance: -; j_gene: TRBJ1-5; CDR3nt: TGTGCCATCAGTATCGACAGGGCTGGCAATCAGCCCCAGCATTTT; CDR3aa: CAISIDRAGNQPQHF
v_gene: TRBV1; d_gene: -; abundance: -; j_gene: TRBJ2-5; CDR3nt: TGCACCAGCAGCCAGGCAATAATAAGCGGGGGGTACCAAGAGACCCAGTACTTC; CDR3aa: CTSSQAIISGGYQETQYF
v_gene: TRBV20-1; d_gene: -; abundance: -; j_gene: TRBJ2-1; CDR3nt: TGCAGTGCCCCTAGGTCCGATGAGCAGTTCTTC; CDR3aa: CSAPRSDEQFF
v_gene: TRBV6-5; d_gene: -; abundance: -; j_gene: TRBJ1-1; CDR3nt: TGTGCCAGCAGTTACTCCGGGGGAGCGGGCACTGAAGCTTTCTTT; CDR3aa: CASSYSGGAGTEAFF